This is a list of T cell receptor beta chains from one sample in a study of shared clonotypes between healthy human individuals. Repertoires were generated with immunoSEQ multiplex PCR, while TCRdb's copy carries only in-frame clones and drops some. The table records about 1 million clones, around 74% of them present only once. Sequencing input: memory CD4+ T cells sorted from blood. All receptors come from a man between 18 and 35 years old in good health. Both conserved end residues are part of each CDR3. Fields, in order: clone size, V gene, D gene, J gene, CDR3 protein, CDR3 DNA. The D gene is left open where the match is weak. The size entry is marked missing in some rows and otherwise reads once, few, many or a size class.

.	TRBV11-2	TRBD2	TRBJ2-1	CASSTSVLGRGEQFF	TGTGCCAGCAGCACTAGCGTTTTGGGGCGGGGTGAGCAGTTCTTC
.	TRBV29-1	.	TRBJ2-5	CSVGLKYGETQYF	TGCAGCGTCGGATTAAAATACGGGGAGACCCAGTACTTC
few	TRBV7-2	.	TRBJ2-3	CASSLDYSDTQYF	TGTGCCAGCAGCTTAGACTACTCAGATACGCAGTATTTT
.	TRBV6-5	.	TRBJ2-2	CASSYSGVAPGELFF	TGTGCCAGCAGTTACTCCGGGGTGGCCCCCGGGGAGCTGTTTTTT
.	TRBV21-1	.	TRBJ2-1	CASSPPCGGFYNEQFF	TGTGCCAGCAGCCCTCCGTGCGGGGGATTTTACAATGAGCAGTTCTTC
.	TRBV6-1	.	TRBJ1-2	CASSAGRLYGYTF	TGTGCCAGCAGTGCTGGCAGGCTCTATGGCTACACCTTC
.	TRBV6-5	.	TRBJ2-2	CASSSRTRGGELFF	TGTGCCAGCAGTTCCAGGACTCGGGGCGGGGAGCTGTTTTTT
.	TRBV7-2	TRBD1	TRBJ1-5	CASSLAPLRQGAEQPQHF	TGTGCCAGCAGCTTAGCACCTCTTCGACAGGGGGCTGAGCAGCCCCAGCATTTT
few	TRBV7-2	.	TRBJ2-7	CASSPAPYEQYF	TGTGCCAGCAGCCCTGCCCCCTACGAGCAGTACTTC
.	TRBV5-1	.	TRBJ2-5	CASSFNRDQGTQYF	TGCGCCAGCAGCTTTAACAGGGACCAAGGGACCCAGTACTTC
.	TRBV10-3	TRBD2	TRBJ2-3	CAIRGGLAGATDTQYF	TGTGCCATCAGGGGTGGACTAGCGGGAGCCACAGATACGCAGTATTTT
.	TRBV11-2	TRBD2	TRBJ2-7	CASSFREGVEQYF	TGTGCCAGCAGCTTTCGGGAGGGAGTGGAGCAGTACTTC
.	TRBV6-1	.	TRBJ1-4	CASSPEGPGGKLFF	TGTGCCAGCAGCCCAGAGGGACCGGGAGGGAAACTGTTTTTT
many	TRBV30	.	TRBJ2-5	CAWSLTRKETQYF	TGTGCCTGGAGTCTTACTAGGAAAGAGACCCAGTACTTC
few	TRBV19	.	TRBJ1-2	CASSMDSPRNYGYTF	TGTGCCAGTAGTATGGACAGCCCTAGGAACTATGGCTACACCTTC
.	TRBV28	TRBD1	TRBJ1-1	CASSRADRGGTEAFF	TGTGCCAGCAGCCGGGCGGACAGGGGGGGCACTGAAGCTTTCTTT
.	TRBV1	.	TRBJ2-4	CTSTTNGLAGVGNIQYF	TGCACCAGCACCACCAATGGACTAGCGGGAGTGGGAAACATTCAGTACTTC
few	TRBV6-1	.	TRBJ1-5	CASITGYSNQPQHF	TGTGCCAGCATTACAGGGTATAGCAATCAGCCCCAGCATTTT
.	TRBV4-1	.	TRBJ1-2	CASSQDPGLANYGYTF	TGCGCCAGCAGCCAAGATCCGGGGTTGGCTAACTATGGCTACACCTTC
few	TRBV18	.	TRBJ2-7	CASSPERGEQYF	TGTGCCAGCTCACCAGAGCGTGGAGAGCAGTACTTC
.	TRBV18	.	TRBJ1-2	CASSPTAAGYGYTF	TGTGCCAGCTCACCGACGGCTGCGGGGTATGGCTACACCTTC
.	TRBV10-3	.	TRBJ2-1	CAISESNDQTNNEQFF	TGTGCCATCAGTGAGTCCAATGACCAGACCAACAATGAGCAGTTCTTC
.	TRBV7-2	.	TRBJ2-3	CASSLALGPQYF	TGTGCCAGCAGCTTAGCCCTGGGCCCGCAGTATTTT
.	TRBV5-1	TRBD2	TRBJ2-1	CASTRGGSSYNEQFF	TGCGCCAGCACCCGGGGGGGTAGCTCCTACAATGAGCAGTTCTTC
.	TRBV11-2	.	TRBJ2-7	CASSLQAVGEQYF	TGTGCCAGCAGCTTACAGGCTGTGGGGGAGCAGTACTTC
once	TRBV4-3	.	TRBJ2-2	CASSQDYGTLNTGELFF	TGCGCCAGCAGCCAAGATTACGGGACTTTGAACACCGGGGAGCTGTTTTTT
.	TRBV6-1	.	TRBJ2-1	CASSELLPISYNEQFF	TGTGCCAGCAGTGAGTTGCTTCCAATATCCTACAATGAGCAGTTCTTC
.	TRBV5-4	.	TRBJ2-7	CASSLALGTSYEQYF	TGTGCCAGCAGCTTGGCTTTGGGTACGTCCTACGAGCAGTACTTC
.	TRBV5-1	.	TRBJ2-7	CASSGKTGSIPYEQYF	TGCGCCAGCAGCGGGAAGACAGGATCTATCCCCTACGAGCAGTACTTC
.	TRBV28	TRBD1	TRBJ2-7	CASRTGQGSYGQYF	TGTGCCAGCAGAACAGGACAGGGGAGTTATGGGCAGTACTTC
.	TRBV4-3	.	TRBJ2-7	CASSQAHRTGTYEQYF	TGCGCCAGCAGCCAAGCCCACCGGACTGGGACCTACGAGCAGTACTTC
.	TRBV5-6	.	TRBJ2-1	CASSLGEWGSYNEQFF	TGTGCCAGCAGCCTAGGGGAATGGGGCTCCTACAATGAGCAGTTCTTC
.	TRBV30	TRBD1	TRBJ1-5	CAWSQGQGNYQPQHF	TGTGCCTGGAGTCAGGGACAGGGGAATTATCAGCCCCAGCATTTT